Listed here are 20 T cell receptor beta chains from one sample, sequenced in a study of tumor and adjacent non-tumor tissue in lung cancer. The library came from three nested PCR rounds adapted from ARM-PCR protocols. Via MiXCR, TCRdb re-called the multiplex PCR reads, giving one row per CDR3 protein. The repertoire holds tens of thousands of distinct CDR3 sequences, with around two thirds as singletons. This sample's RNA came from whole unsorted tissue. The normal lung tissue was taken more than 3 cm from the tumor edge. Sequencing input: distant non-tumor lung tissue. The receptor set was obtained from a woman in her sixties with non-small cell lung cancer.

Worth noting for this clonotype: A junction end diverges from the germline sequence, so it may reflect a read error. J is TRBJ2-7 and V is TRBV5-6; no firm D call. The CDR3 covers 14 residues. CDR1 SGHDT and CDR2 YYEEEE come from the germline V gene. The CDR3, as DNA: TGTACCAGCAGCTTGACACAAGGCGTCGCCAAGCAATACTTC. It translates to CTSSLTQGVAKQYF. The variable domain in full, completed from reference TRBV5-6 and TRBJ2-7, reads DAGVTQSPTHLIKTRGQQVTLRCSPKSGHDTVSWYQQALGQGPQFIFQYYEEEERQRGNFPDRFSGHQFPNYSSELNVNALLLGDSALYLCTSSLTQGVAKQYFGPGTRLTVT.

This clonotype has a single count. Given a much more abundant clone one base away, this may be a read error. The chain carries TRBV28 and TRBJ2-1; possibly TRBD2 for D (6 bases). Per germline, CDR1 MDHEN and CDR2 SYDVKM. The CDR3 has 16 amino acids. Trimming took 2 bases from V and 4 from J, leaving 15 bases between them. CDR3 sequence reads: CASSLVSNGTYNEQFF. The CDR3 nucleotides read TGTGCCAGCAGTTTAGTGTCTAACGGGACTTACAATGAGCAGTTCTTC.

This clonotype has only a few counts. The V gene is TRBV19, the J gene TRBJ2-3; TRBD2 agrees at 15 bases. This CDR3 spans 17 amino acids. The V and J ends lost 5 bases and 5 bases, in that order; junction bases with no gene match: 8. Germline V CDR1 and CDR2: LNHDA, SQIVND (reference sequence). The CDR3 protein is CASSGGLAGGLRDTQYF. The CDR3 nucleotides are TGTGCCAGTAGTGGGGGACTAGCGGGGGGCCTTCGAGATACGCAGTATTTT.

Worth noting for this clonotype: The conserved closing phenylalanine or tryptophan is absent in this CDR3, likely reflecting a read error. The CDR3 DNA sequence: TGTGCCAGTAGTCCCGGGACAGGGGACACCGGGGAGCTGTTTTAT. Encoded protein: CASSPGTGDTGELFY. The gene calls are TRBV6-6 and TRBJ2-2; 10 bases are a match to TRBD1. From germline, CDR1 is MNHNY and CDR2 SVGAGI (reference sequence). Trimming at V came to 9 bases and at J to 3 bases, leaving 7 bases not matched to a gene. The CDR3 runs to 15 residues.

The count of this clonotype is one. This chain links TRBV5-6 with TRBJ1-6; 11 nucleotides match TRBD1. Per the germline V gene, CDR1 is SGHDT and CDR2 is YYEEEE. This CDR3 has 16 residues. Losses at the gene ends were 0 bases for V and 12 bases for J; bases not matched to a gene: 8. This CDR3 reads CASSLGTGGRYIPLHF. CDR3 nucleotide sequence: TGTGCCAGCAGCTTGGGGACAGGGGGCAGGTATATACCCCTCCACTTT.

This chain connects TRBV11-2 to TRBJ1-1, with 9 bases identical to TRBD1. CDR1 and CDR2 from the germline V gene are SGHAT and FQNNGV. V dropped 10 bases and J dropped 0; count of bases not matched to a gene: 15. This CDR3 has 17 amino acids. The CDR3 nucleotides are TGTGCCAAATGCTCGAACAGGGGGCGCCGACTGAACACTGAAGCTTTCTTT. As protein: CAKCSNRGRRLNTEAFF.

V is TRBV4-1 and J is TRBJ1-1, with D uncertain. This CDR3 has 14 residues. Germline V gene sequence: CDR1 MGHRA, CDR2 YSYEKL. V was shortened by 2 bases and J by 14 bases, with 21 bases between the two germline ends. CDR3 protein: CASSQPIIHTVAFF. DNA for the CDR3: TGCGCCAGCAGCCAACCTATCATCCACACTGTAGCCTTCTTT.

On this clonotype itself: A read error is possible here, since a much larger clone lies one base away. The CDR3 DNA is TGTGCCAACAGTTTTTTGGACAGGCCCTATGGCTACACCTTC. The encoded protein is CANSFLDRPYGYTF. This chain connects TRBV28 to TRBJ1-2; 7 bases agree with TRBD1. The length of the CDR3 is 14 residues. Germline V gives CDR1 MDHEN, CDR2 SYDVKM.

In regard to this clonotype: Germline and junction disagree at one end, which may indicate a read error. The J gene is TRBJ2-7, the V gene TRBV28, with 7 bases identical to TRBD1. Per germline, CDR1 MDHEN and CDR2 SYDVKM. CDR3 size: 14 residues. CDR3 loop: CASSLNIGGDEPYF. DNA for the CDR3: TGTGCCAGTAGCTTAAATATAGGGGGCGACGAGCCGTACTTC.

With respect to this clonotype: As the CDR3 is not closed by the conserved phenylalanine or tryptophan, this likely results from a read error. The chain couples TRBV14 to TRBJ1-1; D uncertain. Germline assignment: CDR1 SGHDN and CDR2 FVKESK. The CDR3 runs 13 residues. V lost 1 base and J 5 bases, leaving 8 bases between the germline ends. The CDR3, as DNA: TGTGCCAGCAGCCAAGGGTTACTTACTGAAGCTTTCTGT. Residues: CASSQGLLTEAFC.

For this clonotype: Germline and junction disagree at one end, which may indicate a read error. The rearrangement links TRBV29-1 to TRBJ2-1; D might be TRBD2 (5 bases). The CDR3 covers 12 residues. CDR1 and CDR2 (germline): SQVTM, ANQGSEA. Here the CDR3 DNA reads TGTAGCGTTGGCCATAGGGCGGGTGAGCAGTCCTTC. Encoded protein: CSVGHRAGEQSF.

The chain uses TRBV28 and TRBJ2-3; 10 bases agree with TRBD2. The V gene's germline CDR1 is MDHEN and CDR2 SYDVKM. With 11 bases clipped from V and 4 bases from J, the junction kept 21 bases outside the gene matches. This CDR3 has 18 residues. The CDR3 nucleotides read TGTGCCGGCCATGCCTGGAGCGGGGGGGCCTTGGGCGCAGATACGCAGTATTTT. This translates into CAGHAWSGGALGADTQYF.

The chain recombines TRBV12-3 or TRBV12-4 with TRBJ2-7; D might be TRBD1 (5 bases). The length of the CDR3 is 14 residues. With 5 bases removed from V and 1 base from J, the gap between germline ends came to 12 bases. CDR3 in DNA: TGTGCCAGCAGTAAAAAAGGGGATTCCTACGAGCAGTACTTC. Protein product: CASSKKGDSYEQYF.

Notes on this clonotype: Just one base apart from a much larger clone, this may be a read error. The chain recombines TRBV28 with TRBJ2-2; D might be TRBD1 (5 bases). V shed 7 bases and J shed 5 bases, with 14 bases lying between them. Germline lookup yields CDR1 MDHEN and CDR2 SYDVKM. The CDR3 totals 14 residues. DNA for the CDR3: TGTGCCAGCAAATCAGGGTGCGAAACCGGGGAGCTGTTTTTT. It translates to CASKSGCETGELFF.

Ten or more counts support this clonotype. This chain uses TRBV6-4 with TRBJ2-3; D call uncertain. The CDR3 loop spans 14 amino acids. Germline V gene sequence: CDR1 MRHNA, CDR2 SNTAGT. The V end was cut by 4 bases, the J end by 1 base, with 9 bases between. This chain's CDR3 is CASSVVGGTDTQYF. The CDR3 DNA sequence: TGTGCCAGCAGTGTTGTTGGAGGCACAGATACGCAGTATTTT.

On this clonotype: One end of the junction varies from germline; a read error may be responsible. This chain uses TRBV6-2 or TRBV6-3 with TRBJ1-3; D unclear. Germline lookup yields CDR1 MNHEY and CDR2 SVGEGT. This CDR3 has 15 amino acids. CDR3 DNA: TGTGTCAGCAGTTACACGGCAATCTCTGGAAACACCACATATTTT. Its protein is CVSSYTAISGNTTYF.

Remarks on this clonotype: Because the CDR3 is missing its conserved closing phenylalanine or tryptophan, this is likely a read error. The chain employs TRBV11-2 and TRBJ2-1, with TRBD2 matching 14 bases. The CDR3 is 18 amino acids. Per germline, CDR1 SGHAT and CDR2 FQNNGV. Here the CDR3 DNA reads TGTGTCAGCAGCTTAGGAATGGGACTAGCGGGGGCTAACAATGAACAGTTCTTA. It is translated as CVSSLGMGLAGANNEQFL.

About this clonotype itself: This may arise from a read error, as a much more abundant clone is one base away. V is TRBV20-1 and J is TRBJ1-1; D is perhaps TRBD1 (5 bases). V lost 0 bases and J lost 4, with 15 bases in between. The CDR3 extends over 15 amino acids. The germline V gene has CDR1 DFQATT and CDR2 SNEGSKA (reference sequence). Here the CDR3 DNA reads TGCAGTGCTAGAGATGGGAGGGGCCGGGTCACTGAAGCTTTCTTT. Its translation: CSARDGRGRVTEAFF.

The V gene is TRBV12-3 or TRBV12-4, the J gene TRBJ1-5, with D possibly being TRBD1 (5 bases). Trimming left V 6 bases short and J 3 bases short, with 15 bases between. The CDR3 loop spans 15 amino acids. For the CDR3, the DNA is TGTGCCAGCAGAAAACAGGCTAATTCCAATCAGCCCCAGCATTTT. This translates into CASRKQANSNQPQHF.

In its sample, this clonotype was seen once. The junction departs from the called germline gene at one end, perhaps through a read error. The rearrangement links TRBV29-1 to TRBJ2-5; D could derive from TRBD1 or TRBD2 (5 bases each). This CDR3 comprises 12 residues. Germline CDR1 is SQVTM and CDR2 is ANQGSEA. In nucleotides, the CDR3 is TGCAGCGTCGAAGGATTGGGGGAGATCCAGTACTTC. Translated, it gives CSVEGLGEIQYF. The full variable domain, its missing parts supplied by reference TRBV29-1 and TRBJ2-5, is SAVISQKPSRDICQRGTSLTIQCQVDSQVTMMFWYRQQPGQSLTLIATANQGSEATYESGFVIDKFPISRPNLTFSTLTVSNMSPEDSSIYLCSVEGLGEIQYFGPGTRLLVL.